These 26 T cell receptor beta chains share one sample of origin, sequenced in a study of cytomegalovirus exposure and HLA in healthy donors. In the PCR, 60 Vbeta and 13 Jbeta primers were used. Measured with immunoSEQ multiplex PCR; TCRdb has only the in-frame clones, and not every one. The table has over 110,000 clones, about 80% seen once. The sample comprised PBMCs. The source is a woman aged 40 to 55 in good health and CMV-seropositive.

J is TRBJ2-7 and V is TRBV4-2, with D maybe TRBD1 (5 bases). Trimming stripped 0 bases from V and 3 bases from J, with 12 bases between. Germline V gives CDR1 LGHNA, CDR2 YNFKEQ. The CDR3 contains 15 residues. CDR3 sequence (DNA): TGTGCCAGCAGCCAAGATAGACAGAGCTTCTACGAGCAGTACTTC. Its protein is CASSQDRQSFYEQYF.

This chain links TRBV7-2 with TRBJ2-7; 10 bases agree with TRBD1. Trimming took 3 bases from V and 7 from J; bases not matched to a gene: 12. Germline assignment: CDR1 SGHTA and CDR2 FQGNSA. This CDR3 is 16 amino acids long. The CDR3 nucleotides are TGTGCCAGCAGCTTCACCGCCGGGACAGGGGCGGGGGAGCAGTACTTC. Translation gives CASSFTAGTGAGEQYF.

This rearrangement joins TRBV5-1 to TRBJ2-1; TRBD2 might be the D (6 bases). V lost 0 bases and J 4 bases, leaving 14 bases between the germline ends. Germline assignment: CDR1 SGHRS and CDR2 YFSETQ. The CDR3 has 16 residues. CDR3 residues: CASSLDFSGAYNEQFF. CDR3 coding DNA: TGCGCCAGCAGCTTGGATTTTAGCGGAGCTTACAATGAGCAGTTCTTC.

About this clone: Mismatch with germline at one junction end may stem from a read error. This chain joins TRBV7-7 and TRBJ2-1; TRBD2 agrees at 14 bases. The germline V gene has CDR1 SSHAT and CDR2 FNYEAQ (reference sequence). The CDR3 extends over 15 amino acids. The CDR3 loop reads CASSFGTSGSNEQFF. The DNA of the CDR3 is TGTGCTAGCAGCTTTGGGACTAGCGGGAGCAATGAGCAGTTCTTC. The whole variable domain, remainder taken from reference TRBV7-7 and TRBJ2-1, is GAGVSQSPRYKVTKRGQDVTLRCDPISSHATLYWYQQALGQGPEFLTYFNYEAQPDKSGLPSDRFSAERPEGSISTLTIQRTEQRDSAMYRCASSFGTSGSNEQFFGPGTRLTVL.

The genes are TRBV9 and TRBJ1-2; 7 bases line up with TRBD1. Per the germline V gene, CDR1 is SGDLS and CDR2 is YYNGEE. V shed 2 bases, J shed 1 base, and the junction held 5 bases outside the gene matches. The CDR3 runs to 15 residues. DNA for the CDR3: TGTGCCAGCAGCGTGGGACAGAGAATTAACTATGGCTACACCTTC. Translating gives CASSVGQRINYGYTF.

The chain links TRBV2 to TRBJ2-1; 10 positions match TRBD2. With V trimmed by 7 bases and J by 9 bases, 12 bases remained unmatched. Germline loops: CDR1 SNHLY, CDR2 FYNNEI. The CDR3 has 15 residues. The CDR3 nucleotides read TGTGCCAGCACCCTGAGGGCTAGCGGGAGTAGTGAGCAGTTCTTC. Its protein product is CASTLRASGSSEQFF.

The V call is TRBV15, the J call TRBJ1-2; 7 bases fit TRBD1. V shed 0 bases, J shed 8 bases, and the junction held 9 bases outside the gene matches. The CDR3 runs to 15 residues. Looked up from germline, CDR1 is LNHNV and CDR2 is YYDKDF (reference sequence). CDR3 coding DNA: TGTGCCACCAGCAGAGATCCTGACAGGGTATCGGGCTACACCTTC. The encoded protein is CATSRDPDRVSGYTF.

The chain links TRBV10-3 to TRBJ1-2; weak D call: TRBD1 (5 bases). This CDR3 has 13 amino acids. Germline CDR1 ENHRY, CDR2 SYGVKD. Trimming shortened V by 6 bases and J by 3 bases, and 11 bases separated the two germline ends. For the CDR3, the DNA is TGTGCCATCAGCTCGGGGGGTGACTATGGCTACACCTTC. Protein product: CAISSGGDYGYTF.

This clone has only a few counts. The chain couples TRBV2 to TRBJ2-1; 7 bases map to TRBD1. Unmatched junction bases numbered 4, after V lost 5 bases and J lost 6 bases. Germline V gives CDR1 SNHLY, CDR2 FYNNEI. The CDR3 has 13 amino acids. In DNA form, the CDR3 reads TGTGCCAGCAGTTGGACAGGCCCCAATGAGCAGTTCTTC. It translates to CASSWTGPNEQFF.

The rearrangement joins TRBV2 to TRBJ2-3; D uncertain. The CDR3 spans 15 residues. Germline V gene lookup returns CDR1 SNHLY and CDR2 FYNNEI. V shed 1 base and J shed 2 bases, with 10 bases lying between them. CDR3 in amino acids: CASSEVSQSTDTQYF. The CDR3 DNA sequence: TGTGCCAGCAGTGAAGTTAGCCAATCCACAGATACGCAGTATTTT.

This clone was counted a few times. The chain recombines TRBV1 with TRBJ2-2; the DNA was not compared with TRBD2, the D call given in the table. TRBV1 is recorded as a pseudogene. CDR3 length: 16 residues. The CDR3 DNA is TGCACCAGCAGCGGTATCGGAGGGCCAGTCGCCGGGGAGCTGTTTTTT. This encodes CTSSGIGGPVAGELFF.

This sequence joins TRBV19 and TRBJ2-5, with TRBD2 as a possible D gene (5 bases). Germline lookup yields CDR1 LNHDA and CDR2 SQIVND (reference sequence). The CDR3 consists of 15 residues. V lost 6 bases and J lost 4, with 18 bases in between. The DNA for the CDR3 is TGTGCCAGTAGCTCAAGGACTCTAGGGCGAGAGACCCAGTACTTC. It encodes CASSSRTLGRETQYF.

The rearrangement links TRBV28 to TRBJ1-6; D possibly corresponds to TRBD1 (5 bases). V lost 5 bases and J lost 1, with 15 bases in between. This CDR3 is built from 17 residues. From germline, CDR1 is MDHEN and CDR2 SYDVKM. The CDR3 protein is CASSPYGGGSYNSPLHF. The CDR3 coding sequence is TGTGCCAGCAGTCCCTACGGTGGGGGGTCCTATAATTCACCCCTCCACTTT.

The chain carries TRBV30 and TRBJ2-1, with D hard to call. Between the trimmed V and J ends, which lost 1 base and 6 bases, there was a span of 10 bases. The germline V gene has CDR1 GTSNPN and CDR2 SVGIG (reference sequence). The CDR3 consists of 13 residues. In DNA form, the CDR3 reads TGTGCCTGGAGTGGGTTGGCCGCCAATGAGCAGTTCTTC. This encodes CAWSGLAANEQFF.

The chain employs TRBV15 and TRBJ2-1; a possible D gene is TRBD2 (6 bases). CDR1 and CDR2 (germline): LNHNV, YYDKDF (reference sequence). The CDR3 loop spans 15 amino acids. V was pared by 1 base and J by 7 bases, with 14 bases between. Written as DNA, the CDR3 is TGTGCCACCAGCAGAGGCTTAGCGGAGTGGAATGAGCAGTTCTTC. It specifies CATSRGLAEWNEQFF.

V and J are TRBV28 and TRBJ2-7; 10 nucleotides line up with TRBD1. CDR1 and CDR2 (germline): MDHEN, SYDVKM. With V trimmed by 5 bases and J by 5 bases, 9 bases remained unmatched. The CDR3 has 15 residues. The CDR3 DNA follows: TGTGCCAGCAGTACATCCGGGACAGGGGATGACGAGCAGTACTTC. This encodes CASSTSGTGDDEQYF. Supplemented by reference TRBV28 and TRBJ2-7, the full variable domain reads DVKVTQSSRYLVKRTGEKVFLECVQDMDHENMFWYRQDPGLGLRLIYFSYDVKMKEKGDIPEGYSVSREKKERFSLILESASTNQTSMYLCASSTSGTGDDEQYFGPGTRLTVT.

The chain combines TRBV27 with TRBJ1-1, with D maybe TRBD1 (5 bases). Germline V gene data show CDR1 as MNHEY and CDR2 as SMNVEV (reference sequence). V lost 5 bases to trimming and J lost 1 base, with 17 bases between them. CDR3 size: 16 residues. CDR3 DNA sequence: TGTGCCAGCAGTCTAGACCCGGAAGGGGAGAACACTGAAGCTTTCTTT. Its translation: CASSLDPEGENTEAFF.

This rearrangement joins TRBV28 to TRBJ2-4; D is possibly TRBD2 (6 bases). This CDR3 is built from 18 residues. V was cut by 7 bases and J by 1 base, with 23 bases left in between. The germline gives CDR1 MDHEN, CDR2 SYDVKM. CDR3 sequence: CASTSRFEGRTAKNIQYF. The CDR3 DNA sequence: TGTGCCAGCACCTCCCGGTTCGAGGGGAGGACCGCCAAAAACATTCAGTACTTC.

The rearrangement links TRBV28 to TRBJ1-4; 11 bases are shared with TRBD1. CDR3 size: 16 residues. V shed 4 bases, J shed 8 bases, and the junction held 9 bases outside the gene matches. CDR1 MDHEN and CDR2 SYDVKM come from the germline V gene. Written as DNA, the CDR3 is TGTGCCAGCAGTTCTAAAAGGACAGGGGGCGACGAAAAACTGTTTTTT. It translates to CASSSKRTGGDEKLFF.

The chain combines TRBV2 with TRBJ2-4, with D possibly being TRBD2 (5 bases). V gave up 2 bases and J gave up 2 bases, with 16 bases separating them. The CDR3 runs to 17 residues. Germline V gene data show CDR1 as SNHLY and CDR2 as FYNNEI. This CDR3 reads CASSESAGAAPKNIQYF. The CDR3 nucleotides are TGTGCCAGCAGTGAAAGCGCGGGTGCAGCCCCCAAAAACATTCAGTACTTC.

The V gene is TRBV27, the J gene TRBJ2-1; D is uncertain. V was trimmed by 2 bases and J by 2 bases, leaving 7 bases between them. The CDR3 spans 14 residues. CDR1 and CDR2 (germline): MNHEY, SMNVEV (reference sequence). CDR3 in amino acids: CASSLRGTYNEQFF. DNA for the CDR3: TGTGCCAGCAGTTTACGAGGAACCTACAATGAGCAGTTCTTC.

The CDR3 region has the DNA TGTGCCGGGCCCGATGAGCAGTTCTTC. It is translated as CAGPDEQFF. This chain uses TRBV21-1 with TRBJ2-1; the table's TRBD1 call for D was not verified on the DNA. TRBV21-1 is a pseudogene locus. CDR3 length: 9 residues.

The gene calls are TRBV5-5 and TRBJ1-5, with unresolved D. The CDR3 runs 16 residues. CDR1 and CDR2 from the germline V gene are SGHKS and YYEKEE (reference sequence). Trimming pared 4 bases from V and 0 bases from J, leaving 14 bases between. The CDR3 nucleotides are TGTGCCAGCAGCCCGTTGGAGAACCTTAGCAATCAGCCCCAGCATTTT. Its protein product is CASSPLENLSNQPQHF.

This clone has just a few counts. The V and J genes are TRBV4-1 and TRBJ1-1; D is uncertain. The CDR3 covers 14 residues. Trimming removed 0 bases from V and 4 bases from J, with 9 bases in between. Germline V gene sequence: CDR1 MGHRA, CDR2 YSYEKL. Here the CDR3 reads CASSQEELLTEAFF. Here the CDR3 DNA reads TGCGCCAGCAGCCAAGAGGAGCTCCTCACTGAAGCTTTCTTT.

The DNA for the CDR3 is TGTGCCATCAGTGATGGGGAGTACCAGCATTTT. Translation: CAISDGEYQHF. The gene calls are TRBV10-3 and TRBJ1-5; D unresolved. Trimming stripped 3 bases from V and 12 bases from J, with 9 bases between. This CDR3 comprises 11 residues. The germline V gene encodes CDR1 ENHRY and CDR2 SYGVKD.

The chain's CDR3 is CASSYGGLGVEQYF. The CDR3 region has the DNA TGTGCCAGCAGTTATGGAGGGTTGGGGGTCGAGCAGTACTTC. The rearrangement uses TRBV6-5 and TRBJ2-7, with D maybe TRBD2 (6 bases). Trimming pared 3 bases from V and 6 bases from J, leaving 15 bases between. The germline CDR1 and CDR2 sequences are MNHEY and SVGAGI. CDR3 length: 14 amino acids.